The subject of this entry is one T cell receptor beta chain. Its antigen is still unknown. RNA extraction was followed by reverse transcription into cDNA, which acted as the sequencing template. The method was immunoSEQ multiplex PCR; TCRdb's version includes in-frame clones alone and lacks a portion of them. The sample lists more than 200,000 clones, approximately 40% seen once, with 2% to 3% in the top ten. From germline, CDR1 is SGHTS and CDR2 YDEGEE. V was cut by 4 bases and J by 10 bases, with 15 bases left in between. This CDR3 is 13 amino acids long. The treatment is: oral pan-JAK inhibitor, 5-10 mg twice daily. Both peripheral blood and punch biopsies of lesional scalp skin were obtained from patients who had alopecia areata. This specimen comes from a study of CD8+ T cells in alopecia areata. Findings and limits, study-wide: Affected scalp, especially in alopecia totalis/universalis, had a higher clonality than normal scalp did. With just one nonresponder, it is still uncertain whether baseline CD8+ expansion relates to response.

The sample here was CD4+ T cells sorted from blood, taken at approximately week 36, from a patient treated with tofacitinib. The rearrangement uses TRBV5-8 and TRBJ2-1; D is perhaps TRBD1 or TRBD2 (5 bases each). This clonotype originated in a human donor with alopecia areata. DNA for the CDR3: TGTGCCAGCAGCCACCGGGACGGTCAAGAGCAGTTCTTC. This encodes CASSHRDGQEQFF.